These 25 T cell receptor beta chains share one sample of origin, sequenced in a study of neurological immune-mediated disorders. The time point: longitudinal time-point 3. TCRdb processed the 5' RACE reads anew with MiXCR; each CDR3 protein has one entry. The top ten hold approximately 3.1% of the sample, which has 85,000 to 110,000 distinct CDR3 sequences, 11% seen once. What was sequenced was PBMCs. The receptors stem from a female donor with HTLV-1-associated myelopathy (HAM/TSP).

The chain combines TRBV5-6 with TRBJ2-1; 10 bases agree with TRBD1. The CDR3 has 16 residues. Germline V gene data show CDR1 as SGHDT and CDR2 as YYEEEE. Trimming removed 1 base from V and 7 bases from J; junction bases left unmatched: 8. This CDR3 reads CASSLPGTGDRNEQFF. In DNA, the CDR3 is TGTGCCAGCAGCTTGCCGGGGACAGGGGATAGAAATGAGCAGTTCTTC. Full variable domain (rest looked up from reference TRBV5-6 and TRBJ2-1): DAGVTQSPTHLIKTRGQQVTLRCSPKSGHDTVSWYQQALGQGPQFIFQYYEEEERQRGNFPDRFSGHQFPNYSSELNVNALLLGDSALYLCASSLPGTGDRNEQFFGPGTRLTVL.

This clonotype was counted ten times or more. A junction boundary mismatches the germline segment, possibly from a read error. The rearrangement joins TRBV15 to TRBJ2-5, with 10 bases identical to TRBD1. The V gene's germline CDR1 is LNHNV and CDR2 YYDKDF (reference sequence). This CDR3 region has 20 residues. The CDR3 protein is CATSRLSRDRGLGTQETQYF. In DNA, the CDR3 is TGTGCTACCAGCAGGTTGTCCCGGGACAGGGGCCTAGGGACACAAGAGACCCAGTACTTC.

This clonotype was counted only a few times. This chain joins TRBV5-5 and TRBJ1-5; 12 nucleotides match TRBD1. Germline lookup yields CDR1 SGHKS and CDR2 YYEKEE (reference sequence). This CDR3 contains 16 residues. After removal of 5 bases from V and 6 bases from J, the junction contained 9 bases not matched to a gene. The CDR3 spells CASSQRPGQGAQPQHF. The CDR3 nucleotides read TGTGCCAGCAGTCAACGCCCGGGACAGGGGGCTCAGCCCCAGCATTTT. Full variable domain (missing parts from reference TRBV5-5 and TRBJ1-5): DAGVTQSPTHLIKTRGQQVTLRCSPISGHKSVSWYQQVLGQGPQFIFQYYEKEERGRGNFPDRFSARQFPNYSSELNVNALLLGDSALYLCASSQRPGQGAQPQHFGDGTRLSIL.

This clonotype was seen at least ten times. This sequence joins TRBV27 and TRBJ2-7, with 11 bases aligning to TRBD1. The CDR3 loop spans 16 amino acids. Germline values: CDR1 MNHEY, CDR2 SMNVEV (reference sequence). J was trimmed by 2 bases and V by 6 bases; bases with no gene match: 9. CDR3 DNA sequence: TGTGCCAGCAGCCGAAAATCGGGACAGGGGGCCTACGAGCAGTACTTC. Its translation: CASSRKSGQGAYEQYF.

In this sample, this clonotype turned up many times. The J gene is TRBJ1-1, the V gene TRBV5-1, with D maybe TRBD1 (6 bases). The CDR3 spans 13 residues. Trimming took 0 bases from V and 4 from J, leaving 7 bases between them. Germline V gives CDR1 SGHRS, CDR2 YFSETQ. In DNA, the CDR3 is TGCGCCAGCAGCTTGGACAGGGCCACTGAAGCTTTCTTT. It codes for CASSLDRATEAFF.

This clonotype was found many times. This rearrangement joins TRBV7-8 to TRBJ2-7; D may be TRBD1 (5 bases). CDR3 length equals 15 residues. Germline V gene sequence: CDR1 SGHVS, CDR2 FQNEAQ. Trimming removed 5 bases from V and 4 bases from J, with 18 bases in between. The CDR3 bases are TGTGCCAGCAGCGCAACACAGGCCCAGTCGTACGAGCAGTACTTC. Translating gives CASSATQAQSYEQYF.

This chain uses TRBV10-3 with TRBJ2-1; TRBD1 aligns across 8 bases. V lost 3 bases and J lost 8; bases outside the gene matches: 6. CDR1 is ENHRY, CDR2 SYGVKD, per germline. The CDR3 is made up of 14 amino acids. CDR3 DNA sequence: TGTGCCATCAGTGATCGGACAGGGAGCGATGAGCAGTTCTTC. Amino acids: CAISDRTGSDEQFF.

At least ten counts were recorded for this clonotype. This rearrangement joins TRBV10-3 to TRBJ2-1, with 8 bases aligning to TRBD2. The CDR3 is made up of 16 amino acids. Per germline, CDR1 ENHRY and CDR2 SYGVKD. V lost 9 bases, J lost 5 bases, and 15 bases stayed unmatched. CDR3 residues: CAIKSSGSNLDNEQFF. DNA of the CDR3: TGTGCCATAAAATCTAGCGGGTCAAACCTCGACAATGAGCAGTTCTTC.

This clonotype was observed many times. The genes are TRBV7-9 and TRBJ2-6; possible D gene TRBD2, 6 bases. The CDR3 contains 19 residues. Germline values: CDR1 SEHNR, CDR2 FQNEAQ (reference sequence). Deletions cut 1 base from V and 1 base from J, with 17 bases between. The CDR3 is CASSLVGGTLTSGANVLTF. The CDR3 DNA follows: TGTGCCAGCAGCTTAGTCGGAGGGACCTTGACATCTGGGGCCAACGTCCTGACTTTC.

In this sample, this clonotype turned up many times. At one end the junction does not follow the germline gene, possibly because of a read error. The chain links TRBV15 to TRBJ2-3, with D possibly TRBD1 on 6 matching bases. CDR3 length: 13 amino acids. The V gene's germline CDR1 is LNHNV and CDR2 YYDKDF (reference sequence). The CDR3 sequence: CATTGQQEEGQYF. In nucleotides, the CDR3 is TGTGCTACCACGGGACAACAAGAGGAAGGGCAGTATTTT.

This clonotype was observed many times. The V gene is TRBV12-3 or TRBV12-4, the J gene TRBJ2-7; TRBD1 might be the D (6 bases). The CDR3 sequence is 18 residues long. V lost 8 bases to trimming and J lost 0 bases, with 26 bases between them. The CDR3 sequence: CASQPGLGAGVSSYEQYF. The CDR3 DNA reads as TGTGCCAGCCAACCGGGATTGGGGGCTGGGGTCAGCTCCTACGAGCAGTACTTC.

This clonotype came up many times. This chain joins TRBV20-1 and TRBJ1-2; D perhaps matches TRBD1 (6 bases). Trimming stripped 4 bases from V and 12 bases from J, with 15 bases between. Germline assignment: CDR1 DFQATT and CDR2 SNEGSKA (reference sequence). CDR3 length: 11 amino acids. The CDR3 DNA reads as TGCAGTGCTACCAGGACAGACAGAAACACCTTC. Protein product: CSATRTDRNTF.

In this sample, this clonotype turned up many times. The rearrangement joins TRBV5-1 to TRBJ2-3; weak D call: TRBD2 (5 bases). Deletions cut 4 bases from V and 2 bases from J, with 20 bases between. The CDR3 is made up of 17 amino acids. The V gene's germline CDR1 is SGHRS and CDR2 YFSETQ. CDR3 DNA: TGCGCCAGCAGCCTGGGGAATACTGGGAGTCCCACAGATACGCAGTATTTT. Translating gives CASSLGNTGSPTDTQYF.

Many counts were recorded for this clonotype. V and J are TRBV20-1 and TRBJ2-3; D remains ambiguous. This CDR3 is 14 amino acids long. V lost 3 bases, J lost 4 bases, and 14 bases lay in between. The germline V gene encodes CDR1 DFQATT and CDR2 SNEGSKA (reference sequence). The CDR3 is CSASSLGQSDTQYF. The CDR3 bases are TGCAGTGCTAGTTCTCTCGGGCAGTCAGATACGCAGTATTTT.

This clonotype showed up many times. The chain uses TRBV5-1 and TRBJ2-6; D not certain. This CDR3 is 16 amino acids long. Germline lookup yields CDR1 SGHRS and CDR2 YFSETQ. V was clipped by 2 bases and J by 0 bases, with 9 bases between them. The CDR3 DNA follows: TGCGCCAGCAGCTTCGACGGCTCCTCTGGGGCCAACGTCCTGACTTTC. Translated: CASSFDGSSGANVLTF.

This clonotype was seen repeatedly, ten times or more. The chain employs TRBV2 and TRBJ2-6; 9 bases are a match to TRBD1. The CDR3 is made up of 13 amino acids. Trimming at V came to 6 bases and at J to 12 bases, leaving 6 bases not matched to a gene. Per the germline V gene, CDR1 is SNHLY and CDR2 is FYNNEI. The CDR3 sequence is CASSWTGVSVLTF. The CDR3 DNA sequence: TGTGCCAGCAGCTGGACAGGGGTATCCGTCCTGACTTTC. The whole variable domain, remainder taken from reference TRBV2 and TRBJ2-6, is EPEVTQTPSHQVTQMGQEVILRCVPISNHLYFYWYRQILGQKVEFLVSFYNNEISEKSEIFDDQFSVERPDGSNFTLKIRSTKLEDSAMYFCASSWTGVSVLTFGAGSRLTVL.

In its sample, this clonotype was seen many times. The V and J genes are TRBV10-3 and TRBJ2-1; 7 bases align to TRBD2. The CDR3 has 15 residues. Germline CDR1 and CDR2: ENHRY and SYGVKD. The V and J ends lost 4 bases and 3 bases, in that order; junction bases with no gene match: 6. CDR3 residues: CAISAHQRGYNEQFF. Here the CDR3 DNA reads TGTGCCATCAGTGCCCATCAGCGGGGCTACAATGAGCAGTTCTTC.

About this clonotype itself: This may arise from a read error, as a much more abundant clone is one base away. The chain combines TRBV20-1 with TRBJ1-5; 8 bases line up with TRBD1. V lost 0 bases and J lost 4; bases outside the gene matches: 2. CDR3 length equals 14 residues. Germline V gene data show CDR1 as DFQATT and CDR2 as SNEGSKA (reference sequence). The CDR3 DNA sequence: TGCAGTGCTAGAGAGCACAGGGGGAATCAGCCCCAGCATTTT. This translates into CSAREHRGNQPQHF.

This clonotype was observed at least ten times. The chain combines TRBV20-1 with TRBJ2-1; D may be TRBD2 (6 bases). Per germline, CDR1 DFQATT and CDR2 SNEGSKA (reference sequence). The V end was cut by 4 bases, the J end by 6 bases, with 7 bases between. The CDR3 is 11 amino acids. The CDR3 protein is CSAKTSNEQFF. In nucleotides, the CDR3 is TGCAGTGCTAAGACTAGCAATGAGCAGTTCTTC.

This clonotype appeared many times. The rearrangement uses TRBV20-1 and TRBJ2-1, with 9 positions matching TRBD2. The germline gives CDR1 DFQATT, CDR2 SNEGSKA (reference sequence). V shed 1 base and J 7 bases; nucleotides not matched to a gene: 11. CDR3 length: 16 amino acids. CDR3 amino acids: CSARAWSGGNRNEQFF. CDR3 DNA: TGCAGTGCTAGAGCCTGGAGCGGGGGGAACCGAAATGAGCAGTTCTTC.

This clonotype was detected ten times or more. The chain recombines TRBV20-1 with TRBJ1-5; the D gene is possibly TRBD1 (5 bases). Germline V CDR1 and CDR2: DFQATT, SNEGSKA (reference sequence). V was pared by 3 bases and J by 2 bases, with 11 bases between. The CDR3 is made up of 14 amino acids. CDR3 nucleotides: TGCAGTGCTAGGGGGCTGGCGGGCAATCAGCCCCAGCATTTT. It translates to CSARGLAGNQPQHF.

This clonotype was observed a few times. V is TRBV7-2 and J is TRBJ1-2; D not certain. The CDR3 covers 17 residues. Germline CDR1 SGHTA, CDR2 FQGNSA. The germline V and J ends were trimmed by 2 bases and 4 bases, with 20 bases remaining between them. In nucleotides, the CDR3 is TGTGCCAGCAGCTTACCTCTCTCGGCAGACCAGCCCTATGGCTACACCTTC. Protein product: CASSLPLSADQPYGYTF.

This clonotype was observed at least ten times. The chain couples TRBV29-1 to TRBJ2-1; D unclear. Germline values: CDR1 SQVTM, CDR2 ANQGSEA. Trimming took 8 bases from V and 6 from J, leaving 14 bases between them. The CDR3 spans 12 residues. Here the CDR3 reads CSIGPTSNEQFF. The CDR3 nucleotides are TGCAGCATAGGACCGACGTCCAATGAGCAGTTCTTC.

This clonotype was observed many times. The V call is TRBV5-1, the J call TRBJ1-1; 7 bases fit TRBD1. Trimming cost V 6 bases and J 6 bases; bases outside gene matches: 8. The CDR3 spans 13 residues. Germline CDR1 and CDR2: SGHRS and YFSETQ. The CDR3 DNA is TGCGCCAGCACCACCACAGGGGTCCCTGAAGCTTTCTTT. Protein sequence: CASTTTGVPEAFF. Full variable domain (outside the CDR3, taken from reference TRBV5-1 and TRBJ1-1): KAGVTQTPRYLIKTRGQQVTLSCSPISGHRSVSWYQQTPGQGLQFLFEYFSETQRNKGNFPGRFSGRQFSNSRSEMNVSTLELGDSALYLCASTTTGVPEAFFGQGTRLTVV.

This clonotype has ten or more counts. This chain links TRBV5-1 with TRBJ2-3; possible D gene TRBD2, 5 bases. The CDR3 extends over 15 amino acids. Trimming removed 2 bases from V and 0 bases from J, with 10 bases in between. Germline V gene sequence: CDR1 SGHRS, CDR2 YFSETQ. The CDR3 reads CASSFGVRSTDTQYF. The CDR3 nucleotides are TGCGCCAGCAGCTTCGGGGTTAGAAGCACAGATACGCAGTATTTT.